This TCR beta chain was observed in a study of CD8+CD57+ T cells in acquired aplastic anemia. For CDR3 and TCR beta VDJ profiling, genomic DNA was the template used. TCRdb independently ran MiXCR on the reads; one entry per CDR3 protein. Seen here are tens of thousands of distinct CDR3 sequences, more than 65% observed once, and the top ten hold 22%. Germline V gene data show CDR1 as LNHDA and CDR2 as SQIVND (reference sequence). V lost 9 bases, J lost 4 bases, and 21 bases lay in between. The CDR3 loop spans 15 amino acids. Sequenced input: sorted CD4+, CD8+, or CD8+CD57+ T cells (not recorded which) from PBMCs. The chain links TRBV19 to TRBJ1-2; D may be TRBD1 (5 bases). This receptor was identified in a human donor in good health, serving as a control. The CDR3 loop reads CASNRVEGRGYGYTF. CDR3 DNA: TGTGCCAGCAATAGGGTTGAGGGACGCGGCTATGGCTACACCTTC.